The sequence of this TCR beta chain was determined in a study of CD8 T cells in Susac syndrome (dated by TCRdb to about 2019). Study-level background: Of the Susac syndrome patients who were sequenced, more than 5 had clinically active disease and roughly eight were in clinical remission. At the time of blood withdrawal, Susac syndrome patients were either therapy-naive, taking corticosteroids (with some also receiving IVIg), or on IVIg alone. Whether CD8+ T cell activation and differentiation in Susac syndrome was antigen driven was tested using repertoire sequencing.

CDR1 and CDR2 (SGDLS, YYNGEE) derive from the germline V gene. Trimming takes 1 base from V and 2 bases from J, and the germline ends sit 10 bases apart. Including cysteine and phenylalanine, the CDR3 has 15 amino acids. Only CDR3 DNA remains: 45 bases, in frame from the first base. RNA was extracted using the RNeasy kit, and roughly 0.45 to 1 microgram was reverse transcribed with random hexamers. TCR beta CDR3 regions were amplified with the immunoSEQ multiplex PCR assay covering 54 Vbeta and 13 Jbeta segments. PCR amplification bias was corrected by using a synthetic template baseline for primer optimization and computational correction. The authors processed their data as follows. Reads were annotated to V, D and J genes per IMGT and analyzed with immunoSEQ Analyzer, keeping only productive sequences. To calculate clonality, Shannon entropy was normalized by log2 of the number of productive unique sequences and then subtracted from one. For each patient and control, public and private clones were evaluated within the 100 most prevalent clones. Clones were defined as Susac-specific when absent from the healthy and MS cohorts, from 1,000 to 1,100 published viral clones and from other ImmuneACCESS disease sequences. The raw public data were reprocessed by TCRdb itself: fastp quality trimming at Q25, MiXCR clonotype calling, in-frame beta chains only. When rows share a CDR3 protein, they turn into one entry using the most common DNA and genes. TCRdb's processing, not the authors', yielded these V and J calls. The sample table shows over 150,000 distinct CDR3 sequences, and around 94% are seen once. Clones ranked in the top ten supply approximately 0.099% of the sample.

Peripheral blood CD8+ and CD4+ T cells from healthy donors, Susac syndrome patients and multiple sclerosis patients were profiled by high-throughput TCR beta sequencing. The Susac syndrome patients fulfilled recently defined diagnostic criteria for definite or probable disease. CD8+ TEMRA cells were enriched by FACS, while bulk CD8+ and CD4+ T cells were purified by magnetic negative isolation. Blood was collected in EDTA tubes and processed within 24 hours, with PBMCs isolated through density gradient centrifugation. PBMCs intended for TCR sequencing were frozen in liquid nitrogen and were later thawed in a 37 degrees C water bath. A purity of at least 90% was achieved for sorted or isolated CD4+, CD8+ and CD8+ TEMRA cells. This clonotype was observed once. The antigen it binds to is not known. Per-base qualities were not stored, and no clone one base away is much larger. One read yields weak evidence.

The research as a whole found: The TCR sequencing and HLA analysis was acknowledged to have included a relatively small number of individuals. In patients with Susac syndrome, the CD4+ T cell repertoire showed no detectable clonal expansion.

This sequence uses TRBV9 and TRBJ1-5; the D gene is unclear. Sequencing used CD4+ T cells from PBMCs. This TCR was sampled from a human donor with Susac syndrome. CDR3 sequence: CASSVHGEGNQPQHF. The bases read TGTGCCAGCAGCGTACATGGGGAGGGCAATCAGCCCCAGCATTTT.